This T cell receptor beta chain was identified in a study of T cells in Graves' hyperthyroidism and ophthalmopathy. CDR3 size: 14 residues. The trim removed 5 bases at V and 5 bases at J, leaving 5 bases unmatched. CDR1 and CDR2 from the germline V gene are LNHDA and SQIVND (reference sequence). Diagnoses used clinical symptoms, serum thyroxine and TRAb, thyroid ultrasound and orbital computed tomography. PBMCs were derived from roughly 9.6 ml fresh peripheral blood. TCR beta CDR3 regions were amplified from RNA transcripts. RT-PCR in the first round (using the HTBI primer set) targeted the TCR CDR3. Using its own MiXCR run on the multiplex PCR reads, TCRdb lists one record per CDR3 protein. In the table there are some 580,000 distinct CDR3 sequences, approximately 15% of which are singletons.

Sequencing used blood. The genes are TRBV19 and TRBJ1-1; TRBD1 matches at 10 bases. The TCR was taken from a woman aged 40 to 50 with Graves' ophthalmopathy. The CDR3 DNA follows: TGTGCCAGTAGTGATGACAGGGGGCGGACTGAAGCTTTCTTT. Translated: CASSDDRGRTEAFF.